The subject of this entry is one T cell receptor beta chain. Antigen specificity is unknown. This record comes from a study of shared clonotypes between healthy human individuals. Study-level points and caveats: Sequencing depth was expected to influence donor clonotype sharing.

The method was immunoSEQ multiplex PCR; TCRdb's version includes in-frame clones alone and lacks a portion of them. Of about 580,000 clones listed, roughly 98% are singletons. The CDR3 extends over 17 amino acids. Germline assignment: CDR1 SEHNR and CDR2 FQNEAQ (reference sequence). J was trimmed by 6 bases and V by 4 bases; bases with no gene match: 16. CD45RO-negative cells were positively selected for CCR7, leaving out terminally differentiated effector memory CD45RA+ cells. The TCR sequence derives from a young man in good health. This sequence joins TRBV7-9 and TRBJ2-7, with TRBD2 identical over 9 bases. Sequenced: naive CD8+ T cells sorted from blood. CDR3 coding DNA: TGTGCCAGCAGCTCAGTCCTCATGACTAGCGGCGGGGGCGAGCAGTACTTC. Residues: CASSSVLMTSGGGEQYF.